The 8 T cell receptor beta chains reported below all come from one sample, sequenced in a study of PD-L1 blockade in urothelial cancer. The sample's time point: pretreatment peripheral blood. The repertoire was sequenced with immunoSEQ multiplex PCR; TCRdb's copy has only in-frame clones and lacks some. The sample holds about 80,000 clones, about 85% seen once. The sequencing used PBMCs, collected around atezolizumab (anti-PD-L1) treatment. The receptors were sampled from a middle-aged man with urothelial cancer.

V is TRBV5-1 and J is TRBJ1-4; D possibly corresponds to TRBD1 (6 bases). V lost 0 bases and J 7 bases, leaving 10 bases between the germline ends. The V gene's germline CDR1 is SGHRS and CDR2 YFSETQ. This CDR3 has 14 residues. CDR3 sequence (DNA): TGCGCCAGCAGCTTGGGGGGGCGTGTTGAAAAACTGTTTTTT. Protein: CASSLGGRVEKLFF.

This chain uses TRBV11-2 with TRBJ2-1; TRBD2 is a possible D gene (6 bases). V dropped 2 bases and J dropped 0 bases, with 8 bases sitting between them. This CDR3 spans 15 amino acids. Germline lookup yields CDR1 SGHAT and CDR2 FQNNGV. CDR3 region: CASSLPGSSYNEQFF. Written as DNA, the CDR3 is TGTGCCAGCAGCTTACCCGGGAGCTCCTACAATGAGCAGTTCTTC.

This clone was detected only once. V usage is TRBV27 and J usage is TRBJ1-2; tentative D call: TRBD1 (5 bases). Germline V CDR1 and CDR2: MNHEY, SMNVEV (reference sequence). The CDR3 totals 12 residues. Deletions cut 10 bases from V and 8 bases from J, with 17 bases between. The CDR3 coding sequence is TGTGCCACCTCGTCGGGGGGTCGGGGCTACACCTTC. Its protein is CATSSGGRGYTF.

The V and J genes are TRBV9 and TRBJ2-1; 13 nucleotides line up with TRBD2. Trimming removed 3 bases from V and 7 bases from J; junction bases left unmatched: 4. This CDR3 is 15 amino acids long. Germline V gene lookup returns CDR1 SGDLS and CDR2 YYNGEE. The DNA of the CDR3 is TGTGCCAGCAGCGAGACTAGCGGGAGGACGAATGAGCAGTTCTTC. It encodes CASSETSGRTNEQFF.

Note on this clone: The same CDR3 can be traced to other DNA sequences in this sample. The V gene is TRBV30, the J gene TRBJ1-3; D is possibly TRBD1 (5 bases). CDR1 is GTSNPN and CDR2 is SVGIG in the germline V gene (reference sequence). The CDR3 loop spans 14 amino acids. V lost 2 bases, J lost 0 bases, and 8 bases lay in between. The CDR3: CAWSTGDSGNTIYF. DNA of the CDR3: TGTGCCTGGAGTACAGGAGACTCTGGAAACACCATATATTTT.

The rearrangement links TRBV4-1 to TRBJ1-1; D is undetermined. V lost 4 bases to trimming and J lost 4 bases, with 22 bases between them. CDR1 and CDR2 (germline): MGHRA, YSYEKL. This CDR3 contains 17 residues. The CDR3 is CASSPGRVLERGTEAFF. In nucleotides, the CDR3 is TGCGCCAGCAGCCCCGGGAGGGTCCTAGAACGCGGCACTGAAGCTTTCTTT.

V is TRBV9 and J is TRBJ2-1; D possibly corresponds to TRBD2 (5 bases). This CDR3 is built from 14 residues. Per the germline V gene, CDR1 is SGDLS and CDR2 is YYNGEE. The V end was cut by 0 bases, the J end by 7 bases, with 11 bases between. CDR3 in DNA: TGTGCCAGCAGCGTAGGAGGGCAATCAAATGAGCAGTTCTTC. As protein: CASSVGGQSNEQFF.

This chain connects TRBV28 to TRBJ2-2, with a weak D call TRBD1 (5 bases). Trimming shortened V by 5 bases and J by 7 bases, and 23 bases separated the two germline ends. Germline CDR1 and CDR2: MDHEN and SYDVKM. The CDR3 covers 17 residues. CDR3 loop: CASSRPKGDWIIGELFF. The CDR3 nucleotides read TGTGCCAGCAGTCGCCCTAAAGGGGATTGGATTATCGGGGAGCTGTTTTTT.